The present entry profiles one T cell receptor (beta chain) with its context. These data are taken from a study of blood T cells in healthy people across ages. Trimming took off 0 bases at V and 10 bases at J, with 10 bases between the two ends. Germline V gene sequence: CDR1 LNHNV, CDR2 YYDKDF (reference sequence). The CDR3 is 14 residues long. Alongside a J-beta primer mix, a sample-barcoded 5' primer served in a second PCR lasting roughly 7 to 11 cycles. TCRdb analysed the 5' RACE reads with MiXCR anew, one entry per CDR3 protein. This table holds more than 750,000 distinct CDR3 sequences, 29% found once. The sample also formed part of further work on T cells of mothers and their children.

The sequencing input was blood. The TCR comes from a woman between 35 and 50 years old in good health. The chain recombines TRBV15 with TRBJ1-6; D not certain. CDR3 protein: CATSRDLRESPLHF. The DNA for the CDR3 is TGTGCCACCAGCAGAGATCTGAGGGAATCACCCCTCCACTTT.